The present T cell receptor (beta chain) was sequenced within a study of blood T cell repertoires in COVID-19. Using immunoSEQ multiplex PCR, the repertoire was profiled, and TCRdb retains in-frame clones only, with some absent. The sample has about 15,000 clones; 75% to 90% are singletons. The clonotype originates from a human donor in a cohort sampled during active COVID-19. The sample taken for sequencing was peripheral blood.

CDR3 sequence: CASITEGGYTF. The CDR3 DNA sequence: TGTGCCAGCATTACAGAAGGAGGCTACACCTTC. This chain joins TRBV6-5 and TRBJ1-2; no clear D gene. V lost 7 bases and J lost 8, with 11 bases in between. From germline, CDR1 is MNHEY and CDR2 SVGAGI. This CDR3 has 11 residues.